The clone carrying this T cell receptor beta chain was seen just once. Its antigen is as yet unknown. This sample was taken from a study of T cells in localized non-small cell lung cancer. Study results and limitations: Heterogeneity within the tumor remains possible, as just one region underwent sequencing.

CDR3 length: 16 residues. Trimming took off 0 bases at V and 2 bases at J, with 11 bases between the two ends. Germline assignment: CDR1 SGHTA and CDR2 FQGNSA. Profiling relied on immunoSEQ multiplex PCR, and the TCRdb table lists in-frame clones only, not all of them. The sample carries about 40,000 clones, around nine tenths recorded once. The receptor was isolated from a man aged 18 to 49 with stage I lung adenocarcinoma. J is TRBJ2-1 and V is TRBV7-2; D gene uncertain. Sequenced material: peripheral blood, taken before any cancer treatment. The CDR3 is CASSLASSAPYNEQFF. The CDR3 bases are TGTGCCAGCAGCTTAGCGTCTAGTGCCCCCTACAATGAGCAGTTCTTC.